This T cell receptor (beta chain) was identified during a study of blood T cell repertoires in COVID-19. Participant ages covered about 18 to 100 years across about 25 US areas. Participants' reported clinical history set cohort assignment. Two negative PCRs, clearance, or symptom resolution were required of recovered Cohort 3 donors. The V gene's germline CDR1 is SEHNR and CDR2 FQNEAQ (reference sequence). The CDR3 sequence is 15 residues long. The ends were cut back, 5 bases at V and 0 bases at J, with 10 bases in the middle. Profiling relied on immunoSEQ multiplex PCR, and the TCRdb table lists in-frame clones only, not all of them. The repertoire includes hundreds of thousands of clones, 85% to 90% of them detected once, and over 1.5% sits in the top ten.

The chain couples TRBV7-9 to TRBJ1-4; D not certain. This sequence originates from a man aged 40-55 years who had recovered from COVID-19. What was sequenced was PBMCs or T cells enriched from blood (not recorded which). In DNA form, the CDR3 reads TGTGCCAGCAGCCCGTCAGGTTCAACTAATGAAAAACTGTTTTTT. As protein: CASSPSGSTNEKLFF.